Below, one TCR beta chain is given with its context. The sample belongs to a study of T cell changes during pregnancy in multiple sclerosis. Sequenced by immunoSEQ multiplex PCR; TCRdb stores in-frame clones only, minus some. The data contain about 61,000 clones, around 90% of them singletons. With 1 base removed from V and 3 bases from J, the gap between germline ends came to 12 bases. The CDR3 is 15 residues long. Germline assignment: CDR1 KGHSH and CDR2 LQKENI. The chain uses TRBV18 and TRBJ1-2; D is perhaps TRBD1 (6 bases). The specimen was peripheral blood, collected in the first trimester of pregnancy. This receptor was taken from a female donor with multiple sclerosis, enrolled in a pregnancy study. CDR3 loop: CASSPLPQGYYGYTF. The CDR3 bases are TGTGCCAGCTCACCACTACCGCAGGGGTACTATGGCTACACCTTC.